The 30 T cell receptor beta chains given below trace back to one sample, sequenced in a study of blood T cells in healthy people across ages. A second about 7 to 11 cycle PCR used barcoded and J-beta primers. Each CDR3 protein gets one entry after TCRdb re-called the 5' RACE reads with MiXCR. The sample has fewer than 2,000,000 distinct CDR3 sequences, roughly 43% seen once; the top ten hold roughly 24%. Sequencing used blood. The receptor set was obtained from a human donor in good health.

The chain employs TRBV29-1 and TRBJ2-1; possible D gene TRBD2, 5 bases. CDR3 size: 13 residues. The V gene's germline CDR1 is SQVTM and CDR2 ANQGSEA. V was trimmed by 1 base and J by 10 bases, leaving 14 bases between them. CDR3 region: CSVEGGNFYEQFF. The CDR3 bases are TGCAGCGTTGAAGGAGGGAACTTCTACGAGCAGTTCTTC.

This chain joins TRBV7-9 and TRBJ1-4; TRBD1 matches 7 bases. The CDR3 runs 14 residues. The germline V gene has CDR1 SEHNR and CDR2 FQNEAQ (reference sequence). The ends lost 6 bases at V and 6 bases at J; junction bases unmatched: 7. The CDR3 DNA reads TGTGCCAGCAGGGGTACCGGGACAGATGAAAAACTGTTTTTT. Translation gives CASRGTGTDEKLFF.

V is TRBV10-3 and J is TRBJ2-2; 8 bases fit TRBD1. V lost 7 bases and J lost 7; bases outside the gene matches: 5. The germline V gene encodes CDR1 ENHRY and CDR2 SYGVKD. The CDR3 has 13 amino acids. CDR3 in amino acids: CAITQGAGGELFF. The CDR3 DNA reads TGTGCCATCACCCAGGGGGCGGGCGGGGAGCTGTTTTTT.

This clonotype was detected only a few times. The V gene is TRBV28, the J gene TRBJ2-1, with TRBD2 matching 12 bases. The germline gives CDR1 MDHEN, CDR2 SYDVKM. The length of the CDR3 is 17 residues. J gave up 6 bases and V 3 bases, and 9 bases lay outside the gene matches. As DNA, the CDR3 is TGTGCCAGCAGTTTTGTGGCTAGCGGGGGGGGACGCAATGAGCAGTTCTTC. As protein: CASSFVASGGGRNEQFF.

The gene calls are TRBV28 and TRBJ2-7; TRBD1 matches 8 bases. Germline CDR1 and CDR2: MDHEN and SYDVKM. This CDR3 comprises 15 residues. Trimming at V came to 6 bases and at J to 4 bases, leaving 11 bases not matched to a gene. The CDR3 reads CASSSMGTGQYEQYF. The CDR3 nucleotides are TGTGCCAGCAGCTCTATGGGGACAGGTCAATACGAGCAGTACTTC. Supplemented by reference TRBV28 and TRBJ2-7, the full variable domain reads DVKVTQSSRYLVKRTGEKVFLECVQDMDHENMFWYRQDPGLGLRLIYFSYDVKMKEKGDIPEGYSVSREKKERFSLILESASTNQTSMYLCASSSMGTGQYEQYFGPGTRLTVT.

The gene calls are TRBV20-1 and TRBJ2-5; D remains unclear. This CDR3 contains 12 residues. The V gene's germline CDR1 is DFQATT and CDR2 SNEGSKA (reference sequence). The ends were cut back, 8 bases at V and 1 base at J, with 11 bases in the middle. The CDR3 region is CSPSGPQETQYF. DNA for the CDR3: TGCAGTCCCTCGGGTCCCCAAGAGACCCAGTACTTC.

About this clonotype: Compared with germline, one end of the junction differs, possibly owing to a read error. The J gene is TRBJ1-4, the V gene TRBV5-5, with 8 bases fitting TRBD1. The CDR3 spans 15 residues. Germline-derived CDR1 and CDR2 are SGHKS and YYEKEE (reference sequence). In DNA, the CDR3 is TGTACCAGCAGTGACGGACAGGGCCTTAATGAAAAACTGTTTTTT. This codes for CTSSDGQGLNEKLFF. The full variable domain, its missing parts supplied by reference TRBV5-5 and TRBJ1-4, is DAGVTQSPTHLIKTRGQQVTLRCSPISGHKSVSWYQQVLGQGPQFIFQYYEKEERGRGNFPDRFSARQFPNYSSELNVNALLLGDSALYLCTSSDGQGLNEKLFFGSGTQLSVL.

This clonotype was seen a handful of times. The chain couples TRBV29-1 to TRBJ2-7; 10 nucleotides agree with TRBD1. The V gene's germline CDR1 is SQVTM and CDR2 ANQGSEA. V trimming: 5 bases; J trimming: 4 bases; junction bases outside the gene matches: 8. The CDR3 spans 14 residues. CDR3 bases: TGCAGCGTTTTAGGAGGACAGGGGGTATACGAGCAGTACTTC. Translation: CSVLGGQGVYEQYF.

The J gene is TRBJ1-2, the V gene TRBV2; TRBD1 is a possible D gene (6 bases). This CDR3 comprises 14 residues. Trimming stripped 2 bases from V and 4 bases from J, with 11 bases between. Germline lookup yields CDR1 SNHLY and CDR2 FYNNEI. CDR3 region: CASSELRTVYGYTF. CDR3 sequence (DNA): TGTGCCAGCAGTGAACTCCGGACAGTCTATGGCTACACCTTC.

In this sample, this clonotype turned up a few times. The V gene is TRBV29-1, the J gene TRBJ1-4, with no clear D. The CDR3 contains 13 residues. Trimming pared 3 bases from V and 3 bases from J, leaving 8 bases between. Germline V lookup: CDR1 SQVTM, CDR2 ANQGSEA. DNA for the CDR3: TGCAGCGTTGATAGCGGATCTAATGAAAAACTGTTTTTT. Amino acid sequence: CSVDSGSNEKLFF.

In this sample, this clonotype turned up a few times. The gene calls are TRBV7-2 and TRBJ2-1, with 8 bases matching TRBD2. Unmatched junction bases numbered 5, after V lost 6 bases and J lost 10 bases. The CDR3 totals 12 residues. Germline CDR1 SGHTA, CDR2 FQGNSA. In DNA form, the CDR3 reads TGTGCCAGCAGTCCACTAGCGGCCGAGCAGTTCTTC. This translates into CASSPLAAEQFF. Drawing the rest from reference TRBV7-2 and TRBJ2-1, the complete variable domain is GAGVSQSPSNKVTEKGKDVELRCDPISGHTALYWYRQSLGQGLEFLIYFQGNSAPDKSGLPSDRFSAERTGGSVSTLTIQRTQQEDSAVYLCASSPLAAEQFFGPGTRLTVL.

The rearrangement links TRBV7-8 to TRBJ2-5; TRBD1 might be the D (6 bases). The V end was cut by 7 bases, the J end by 4 bases, with 10 bases between. The CDR3 consists of 12 residues. Looked up from germline, CDR1 is SGHVS and CDR2 is FQNEAQ. The CDR3 nucleotides are TGTGCCAGCACACAGGGAGCAGAGACCCAGTACTTC. Amino acid sequence: CASTQGAETQYF.

In its sample, this clonotype was seen once. The chain links TRBV7-2 to TRBJ2-5; 15 bases align to TRBD2. Losses at the gene ends were 5 bases for V and 5 bases for J; bases not matched to a gene: 6. CDR3 length equals 16 residues. In germline, CDR1 is SGHTA, CDR2 FQGNSA. The CDR3: CASSAGLAGGMETQYF. The CDR3 nucleotides are TGTGCCAGCAGCGCGGGACTAGCGGGGGGCATGGAGACCCAGTACTTC.

J is TRBJ2-1 and V is TRBV27, with D possibly TRBD2 on 6 matching bases. Germline V gives CDR1 MNHEY, CDR2 SMNVEV (reference sequence). The CDR3 has 14 amino acids. V was shortened by 3 bases and J by 6 bases, with 12 bases between the two germline ends. CDR3 loop: CASSLGTPLNEQFF. The CDR3 DNA reads as TGTGCCAGCAGTTTGGGGACTCCTCTCAATGAGCAGTTCTTC.

This chain links TRBV29-1 with TRBJ2-7, with 7 bases lining up with TRBD1. The CDR3 is made up of 13 amino acids. Germline trimming cut 7 bases from V and 0 bases from J; bases unmatched to any gene: 6. In germline, CDR1 is SQVTM, CDR2 ANQGSEA. In nucleotides, the CDR3 is TGCAGCGGGGGGACAGCCGGCTCCTACGAGCAGTACTTC. This encodes CSGGTAGSYEQYF.

This chain uses TRBV4-1 with TRBJ2-1; either TRBD1 or TRBD2 may fit D (5 bases each). V was trimmed by 2 bases and J by 8 bases, leaving 16 bases between them. The CDR3 runs to 15 residues. Germline V gene sequence: CDR1 MGHRA, CDR2 YSYEKL. CDR3 bases: TGCGCCAGCAGCCAACGGGCTAGCATACAGGATGAGCAGTTCTTC. Translation gives CASSQRASIQDEQFF.

The V and J genes are TRBV7-2 and TRBJ2-7; D ambiguous. Trimming stripped 1 base from V and 0 bases from J, with 10 bases between. This CDR3 has 15 residues. CDR1 is SGHTA, CDR2 FQGNSA, per germline. The CDR3 reads CASSLGGFSSYEQYF. Here the CDR3 DNA reads TGTGCCAGCAGCTTAGGAGGTTTCAGCTCCTACGAGCAGTACTTC.

This clonotype was counted only a few times. The chain joins TRBV4-3 to TRBJ2-1; no reliable D call. This CDR3 is built from 15 residues. Germline V CDR1 and CDR2: LGHNA, YSLEER. V dropped 4 bases and J dropped 3 bases, with 13 bases sitting between them. CDR3 residues: CASSRQILGYNEQFF. Here the CDR3 DNA reads TGCGCCAGCAGCCGGCAGATTCTAGGCTACAATGAGCAGTTCTTC.

In its sample, this clonotype was seen a few times. The chain recombines TRBV7-2 with TRBJ2-1; 10 bases are a match to TRBD2. Losses at the gene ends were 5 bases for V and 9 bases for J; bases not matched to a gene: 7. CDR1 is SGHTA, CDR2 FQGNSA, per germline. The CDR3 loop spans 14 amino acids. Here the CDR3 reads CASSGGSGGSEQFF. The DNA of the CDR3 is TGTGCCAGCAGCGGCGGTAGCGGGGGGAGTGAGCAGTTCTTC.

At least ten counts were recorded for this clonotype. The CDR3 nucleotides read TGTGCCAGCAGTTCCACTGAAGCTTTCTTT. Translation gives CASSSTEAFF. The J gene is TRBJ1-1, the V gene TRBV12-3 or TRBV12-4; D call uncertain. The CDR3 runs 10 residues. V dropped 4 bases and J dropped 4 bases, with 1 base sitting between them.

This clonotype turned up a few times. The chain combines TRBV7-8 with TRBJ2-1; D call uncertain. The germline V and J ends were trimmed by 1 base and 9 bases, with 13 bases remaining between them. The CDR3 contains 14 residues. Germline values: CDR1 SGHVS, CDR2 FQNEAQ. CDR3 in amino acids: CASSLVFFRGEQFF. CDR3 bases: TGTGCCAGCAGCTTAGTTTTTTTTCGTGGTGAGCAGTTCTTC.

A few counts support this clonotype. The V gene is TRBV6-2 or TRBV6-3, the J gene TRBJ2-1, with TRBD2 matching 10 bases. This CDR3 is 15 amino acids long. Germline-derived CDR1 and CDR2 are MNHEY and SVGEGT. The trim removed 5 bases at V and 5 bases at J, leaving 6 bases unmatched. In nucleotides, the CDR3 is TGTGCCAGCAGTCCCGGGACTAGCGCCCACAATGAGCAGTTCTTC. Amino acids: CASSPGTSAHNEQFF.

The rearrangement uses TRBV7-2 and TRBJ2-7; D is unclear. Trimming left V 5 bases short and J 5 bases short, with 16 bases between. Per germline, CDR1 SGHTA and CDR2 FQGNSA. The CDR3 is 14 residues long. The CDR3 nucleotides read TGTGCCAGCAGCCCTCGTAGGGTATCTGACGAGCAGTACTTC. Translation gives CASSPRRVSDEQYF.

This clonotype has more than one count but fewer than ten. The chain combines TRBV20-1 with TRBJ1-3; no reliable D call. Trimming took off 3 bases at V and 0 bases at J, with 0 bases between the two ends. The CDR3 totals 11 residues. Germline loops: CDR1 DFQATT, CDR2 SNEGSKA (reference sequence). As DNA, the CDR3 is TGCAGTGCTAGCTCTGGAAACACCATATATTTT. The encoded protein is CSASSGNTIYF.

V and J are TRBV7-2 and TRBJ1-4; the D is unclear. CDR3 length: 17 residues. Germline V gene sequence: CDR1 SGHTA, CDR2 FQGNSA. V was pared by 6 bases and J by 4 bases, with 21 bases between. This chain's CDR3 is CASSSIGPRGLNEKLFF. CDR3 DNA sequence: TGTGCCAGCAGTTCCATCGGGCCTCGCGGGCTTAATGAAAAACTGTTTTTT. The whole variable domain, filled in from reference TRBV7-2 and TRBJ1-4, reads GAGVSQSPSNKVTEKGKDVELRCDPISGHTALYWYRQSLGQGLEFLIYFQGNSAPDKSGLPSDRFSAERTGGSVSTLTIQRTQQEDSAVYLCASSSIGPRGLNEKLFFGSGTQLSVL.

This clonotype was counted between two and nine times. The chain employs TRBV27 and TRBJ2-7; possible D gene TRBD1, 5 bases. The V end lost 10 bases, the J end lost 5 bases, and 21 bases lay between the germline ends. This CDR3 spans 14 amino acids. Germline CDR1 MNHEY, CDR2 SMNVEV (reference sequence). CDR3: CANLRRPDMDEQYF. The CDR3 nucleotides read TGTGCCAACCTTAGACGTCCGGACATGGACGAGCAGTACTTC.

This clonotype was seen a few times. V gene TRBV29-1 combines with J gene TRBJ2-3; TRBD2 agrees at 10 bases. Unmatched junction bases numbered 3, after V lost 0 bases and J lost 0 bases. Germline V gene data show CDR1 as SQVTM and CDR2 as ANQGSEA. There are 16 residues in the CDR3. The CDR3 reads CSVEDKLAGSTDTQYF. The CDR3 DNA reads as TGCAGCGTTGAAGATAAACTAGCGGGGAGCACAGATACGCAGTATTTT.

Of note for this clonotype: Relative to the germline gene, one junction end is altered; a read error may explain this. The chain links TRBV5-1 to TRBJ1-2, with 8 nucleotides matching TRBD1. Germline loops: CDR1 SGHRS, CDR2 YFSETQ. The CDR3 loop spans 15 amino acids. The CDR3 here is CASNTGGSSNYGCTF. CDR3 sequence (DNA): TGCGCCAGCAATACAGGGGGGAGTTCCAACTATGGCTGCACCTTC.

The V call is TRBV20-1, the J call TRBJ1-1; no clear D gene. The V and J ends lost 4 bases and 0 bases respectively, with 12 bases between them. Germline values: CDR1 DFQATT, CDR2 SNEGSKA (reference sequence). The CDR3 covers 14 residues. CDR3 coding DNA: TGCAGTGCTACCACCTTCCGGCTGAACACTGAAGCTTTCTTT. Translated: CSATTFRLNTEAFF.

Only a few counts were recorded for this clonotype. This chain links TRBV4-3 with TRBJ2-2; D gene ambiguous. V was cut by 4 bases and J by 0 bases, with 9 bases left in between. The CDR3 has 15 amino acids. Germline V gene sequence: CDR1 LGHNA, CDR2 YSLEER. This CDR3 reads CASSLVSTNTGELFF. DNA of the CDR3: TGCGCCAGCAGCCTTGTATCGACGAACACCGGGGAGCTGTTTTTT.